This is a list of T cell receptor beta chains from one sample in a study of blood T cell repertoires in COVID-19. Sequencing used immunoSEQ multiplex PCR; TCRdb keeps in-frame clones, though not all of them. The sample has around 200,000 clones, 85% to 90% seen once; the top ten hold approximately 3.3%. The sequencing sample was made of PBMCs or T cells enriched from blood (not recorded which). The receptors shown here come from a woman in her forties or fifties in a cohort exposed to, infected with or recovered from COVID-19 (not recorded which). The CDR3 runs from the conserved cysteine through the conserved F or W. D genes are given only for firm matches. The size of a clone is reported for some rows only, either as once, few or many, or as a class for expanded clones.

CDR3 protein | CDR3 DNA | V gene | clone size | D gene | J gene
CAIRDTGSGNTIYF | TGTGCCATCAGGGACACAGGGTCTGGAAACACCATATATTTT | TRBV10-3 | - | - | TRBJ1-3
CASSLARENEQFF | TGTGCCAGCAGCTTAGCGCGAGAGAATGAGCAGTTCTTC | TRBV7-2 | once | - | TRBJ2-1
CASSQGRGAKETQYF | TGCGCCAGCAGCCAAGGGCGGGGGGCAAAAGAGACCCAGTACTTC | TRBV4-3 | - | TRBD2 | TRBJ2-5
CASSLVPAGGPETQYF | TGTGCCAGCAGCTTAGTACCAGCGGGGGGGCCAGAGACCCAGTACTTC | TRBV7-2 | once | TRBD2 | TRBJ2-5
CASSLHGGGDYEQYF | TGTGCCAGCAGCTTACACGGGGGAGGGGACTACGAGCAGTACTTC | TRBV7-2 | - | TRBD2 | TRBJ2-7
CAWGRESTDTQYF | TGTGCCTGGGGGCGGGAAAGCACAGATACGCAGTATTTT | TRBV30 | - | - | TRBJ2-3
CATSPTGDEQYF | TGTGCCACCAGCCCTACAGGGGACGAGCAGTACTTC | TRBV15 | - | TRBD1 | TRBJ2-7
CASSSIAGANTGELFF | TGTGCCAGCAGCTCTATAGCGGGGGCGAACACCGGGGAGCTGTTTTTT | TRBV7-6 | few | TRBD2 | TRBJ2-2
CASSSPGQRLLGAFF | TGTGCCAGTAGTAGCCCGGGACAAAGGCTCTTAGGAGCTTTCTTT | TRBV19 | once | - | TRBJ1-1
CASSLAQTSGLQKGSNEKLFF | TGCGCCAGCAGCTTGGCCCAAACGTCGGGACTTCAGAAAGGGTCCAATGAAAAACTGTTTTTT | TRBV5-1 | - | - | TRBJ1-4
CASSLAGGEYNEQFF | TGTGCCAGCAGCTTAGCGGGGGGGGAGTACAATGAGCAGTTCTTC | TRBV7-2 | - | TRBD2 | TRBJ2-1
CAINYPQGADYGYTF | TGTGCCATCAATTACCCACAGGGGGCGGACTATGGCTACACCTTC | TRBV10-3 | - | TRBD1 | TRBJ1-2
CASSPGQNYGYTF | TGCGCCAGCAGCCCGGGACAGAACTATGGCTACACCTTC | TRBV5-1 | once | TRBD1 | TRBJ1-2
CASSFVQGKQPQHF | TGTGCCAGCAGTTTTGTCCAGGGGAAGCAGCCCCAGCATTTT | TRBV28 | - | - | TRBJ1-5
CASSSRGGSVEKLFF | TGCGCCAGCAGCTCAAGAGGGGGCTCGGTGGAAAAACTGTTTTTT | TRBV4-1 | - | TRBD1 | TRBJ1-4
CASSGNPGTDLNEQFF | TGTGCCAGCAGCGGCAACCCCGGGACAGATCTCAATGAGCAGTTCTTC | TRBV2 | - | TRBD1 | TRBJ2-1
CASSQTKLNEQFF | TGTGCCAGCAGCCAAACCAAGCTCAATGAGCAGTTCTTC | TRBV3-1/TRBV3-2 | - | - | TRBJ2-1
CASSRSPARGQEQYF | TGTGCCAGCAGCCGAAGCCCTGCCAGGGGGCAAGAGCAGTACTTC | TRBV7-3 | - | TRBD1 | TRBJ2-7
CASSQISSYEQYF | TGTGCCAGCAGCCAGATCTCCAGCTACGAGCAGTACTTC | TRBV14 | - | - | TRBJ2-7
CASSMTSGGFYEQFF | TGTGCCAGCAGCATGACTAGCGGGGGATTCTATGAGCAGTTCTTC | TRBV7-8 | - | TRBD2 | TRBJ2-1
CASSVVGGNEKLFF | TGTGCCAGCAGTGTAGTCGGGGGGAATGAAAAACTGTTTTTT | TRBV25-1 | - | - | TRBJ1-4
CASSQSPSGGSTDTQYF | TGCGCCAGCAGCCAATCCCCTAGCGGGGGGAGCACAGATACGCAGTATTTT | TRBV4-1 | - | TRBD2 | TRBJ2-3
CASSYIAGPNNEQFF | TGTGCCAGCAGTTACATCGCGGGGCCCAACAATGAGCAGTTCTTC | TRBV6-5 | - | - | TRBJ2-1
CASSMGQGSWGYTF | TGTGCCAGTAGTATGGGACAGGGATCGTGGGGCTACACCTTC | TRBV19 | - | TRBD1 | TRBJ1-2
CASSFGEAGELFF | TGTGCCAGCAGCTTCGGGGAGGCCGGGGAGCTGTTTTTT | TRBV11-1 | - | - | TRBJ2-2
CASSSSGGGDAGELFF | TGTGCCAGCAGCTCGTCGGGCGGGGGGGACGCCGGGGAGCTGTTTTTT | TRBV7-9 | few | TRBD2 | TRBJ2-2
CAWSKTPTDSGGKPYEQYF | TGTGCCTGGAGTAAAACCCCGACTGACTCTGGCGGGAAACCCTACGAGCAGTACTTC | TRBV30 | - | - | TRBJ2-7
CASNKINQPQHF | TGTGCCAGTAATAAAATTAATCAGCCCCAGCATTTT | TRBV19 | - | - | TRBJ1-5
CASSFSDRVSNEQFF | TGTGCCAGCAGCTTCTCGGACAGGGTATCAAATGAGCAGTTCTTC | TRBV7-3 | - | TRBD1 | TRBJ2-1
CASSPRGIAKNIQYF | TGTGCCAGCAGCCCCCGAGGGATAGCCAAAAACATTCAGTACTTC | TRBV5-5 | - | - | TRBJ2-4
CASSQDGTGLSGNTIYF | TGTGCCAGCAGCCAAGACGGTACGGGACTTTCTGGAAACACCATATATTTT | TRBV3-1/TRBV3-2 | - | - | TRBJ1-3
CASSFTGGGYNSPLHF | TGTGCCAGCAGTTTCACGGGCGGGGGCTATAATTCACCCCTCCACTTT | TRBV6-5 | - | - | TRBJ1-6
CASSQDLQGSSTEAFF | TGTGCCAGCAGCCAAGATCTGCAGGGGTCGAGCACTGAAGCTTTCTTT | TRBV4-2 | - | - | TRBJ1-1
CASSLARVEQPQHF | TGTGCCAGCAGCTTAGCCAGGGTCGAGCAGCCCCAGCATTTT | TRBV7-8 | - | - | TRBJ1-5